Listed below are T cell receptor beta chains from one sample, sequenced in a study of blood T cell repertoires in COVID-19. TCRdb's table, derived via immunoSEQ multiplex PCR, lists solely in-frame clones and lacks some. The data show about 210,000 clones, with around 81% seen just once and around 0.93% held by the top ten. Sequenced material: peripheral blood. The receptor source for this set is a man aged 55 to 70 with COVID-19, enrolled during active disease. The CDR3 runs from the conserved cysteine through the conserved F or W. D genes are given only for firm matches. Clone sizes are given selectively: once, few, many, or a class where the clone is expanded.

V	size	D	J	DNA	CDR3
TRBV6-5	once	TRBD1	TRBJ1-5	TGTGCCAGCAAACGGACAGGGGGCGGCAATCAGCCCCAGCATTTT	CASKRTGGGNQPQHF
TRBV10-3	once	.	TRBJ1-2	TGTGCCATAACCCCTGCCGAGGGTCCCTATGGCTACACCTTC	CAITPAEGPYGYTF
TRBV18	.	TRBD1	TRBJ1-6	TGTGCCAGCTCACCGGGGACAGGAGATTCACCCCTCCACTTT	CASSPGTGDSPLHF
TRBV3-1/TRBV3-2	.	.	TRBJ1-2	TGTGCCAGCAGCCAGGGGGCGGCTGGCTACACCTTC	CASSQGAAGYTF
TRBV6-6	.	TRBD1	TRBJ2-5	TGTGCCAGCAGTCCCGGGACAGTTGGGGAGACCCAGTACTTC	CASSPGTVGETQYF
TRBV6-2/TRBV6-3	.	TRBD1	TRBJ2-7	TGTGCCAGCACCCCCGACAGGGCTGACGACGAGCAGTACTTC	CASTPDRADDEQYF
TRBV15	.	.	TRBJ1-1	TGTGCCACCAGCTTTCGGGGGGGGAGGACTGAAGCTTTCTTT	CATSFRGGRTEAFF
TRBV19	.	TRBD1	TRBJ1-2	TGTGCCAGTAGATCCGGGACAGAGTTCCACTATGGCTACACCTTC	CASRSGTEFHYGYTF
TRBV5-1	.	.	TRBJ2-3	TGCGCCAGCAGCCTCCAATTACAGGCTAGCACAGATACGCAGTATTTT	CASSLQLQASTDTQYF
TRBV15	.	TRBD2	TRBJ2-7	TGTGCCACCAGCATGGGAGGGGGACTAGGGGGCTACGAGCAGTACTTC	CATSMGGGLGGYEQYF
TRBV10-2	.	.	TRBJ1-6	TGCGCCAGCAGTGAAGGTATCCGTGGGAGGTCACCCCTCCACTTT	CASSEGIRGRSPLHF
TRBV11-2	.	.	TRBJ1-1	TGTGCCAGCAGCTTCTTAGTCCTGAACACTGAAGCTTTCTTT	CASSFLVLNTEAFF
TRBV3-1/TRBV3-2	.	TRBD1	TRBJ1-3	TGTGCCAGCAGCCAAGATCCCAGGACAGGCCGCTCTGGAAACACCATATATTTT	CASSQDPRTGRSGNTIYF
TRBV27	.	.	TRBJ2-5	TGTGCCAGCAGTTTAAAACGGAGCCAAGAGACCCAGTACTTC	CASSLKRSQETQYF
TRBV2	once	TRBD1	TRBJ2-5	TGTGCCAGCAGGAGGGGACAGCAAGAGACCCAGTACTTC	CASRRGQQETQYF
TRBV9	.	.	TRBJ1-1	TGTGCCAGCAGCCCTACACACGCAAGGGGAACTGAAGCTTTCTTT	CASSPTHARGTEAFF
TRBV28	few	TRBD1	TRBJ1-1	TGTGCCAGCGGGACAGGGGGGCTGAACACTGAAGCTTTCTTT	CASGTGGLNTEAFF
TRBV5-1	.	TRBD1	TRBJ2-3	TGCGCCAGCAGCACTACCGGGACAGGGATAGATACGCAGTATTTT	CASSTTGTGIDTQYF
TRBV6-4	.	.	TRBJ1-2	TGTGCCAGCAGTAGAGAGGGCAGCGGCTATGGCTACACCTTC	CASSREGSGYGYTF
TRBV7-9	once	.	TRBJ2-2	TGTGCCAGCAGCTACCCGACAGGGAGGAGGGCCGGGGAGCTGTTTTTT	CASSYPTGRRAGELFF
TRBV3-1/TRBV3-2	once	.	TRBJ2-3	TGTGCCAGCAGCCGAGGCGGCCTCGGAAATACGCAGTATTTT	CASSRGGLGNTQYF
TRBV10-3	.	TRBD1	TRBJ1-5	TGTGCCAGCTCGACAGGGGATCAGCCCCAGCATTTT	CASSTGDQPQHF
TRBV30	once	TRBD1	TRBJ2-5	TGTGCCTGGAGGTCTGACCGAACAGGGGGCTGGCCGGGAGAGACCCAGTACTTC	CAWRSDRTGGWPGETQYF
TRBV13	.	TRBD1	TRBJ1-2	TGTGCCAGCAGCCTCTCCGGGACAGGGAACTATGGCTACACCTTC	CASSLSGTGNYGYTF
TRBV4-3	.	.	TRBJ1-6	TGCGCCAGCAGCCAAGATCTAAAGACAGTCCCCCTCCACTTT	CASSQDLKTVPLHF
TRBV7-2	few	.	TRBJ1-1	TGTGCCAGCAGTATTACCGGGACAGAAGCTTTCTTT	CASSITGTEAFF
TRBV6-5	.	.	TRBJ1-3	TGTGCCACCCATCGGACAGCGCTAAGAAACACCATATATTTT	CATHRTALRNTIYF
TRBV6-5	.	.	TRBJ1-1	TGTGCCAGCAAACATAACACTGAAGCTTTCTTT	CASKHNTEAFF
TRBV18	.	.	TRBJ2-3	TGTGCCAGCTCACGCAGGGGTGTTTCGCAGTATTTT	CASSRRGVSQYF
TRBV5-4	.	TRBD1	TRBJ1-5	TGTGCCAGCAGCCGGGACAGGGGGCGGGCTCAGCCCCAGCATTTT	CASSRDRGRAQPQHF
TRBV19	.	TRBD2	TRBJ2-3	TGTGCCAGTAGCGGACTAGCGGGAGCGGTGCCAGATACGCAGTATTTT	CASSGLAGAVPDTQYF
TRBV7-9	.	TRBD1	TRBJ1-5	TGTGCCAGCAGCTCTGGCCTGGGACAGAAAAGCAATCAGCCCCAGCATTTT	CASSSGLGQKSNQPQHF
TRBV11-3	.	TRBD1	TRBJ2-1	TGTGCCAGCAGCTTAGATTCTAGGTTGGGACAGGCCTCCTACAATGAGCAGTTCTTC	CASSLDSRLGQASYNEQFF
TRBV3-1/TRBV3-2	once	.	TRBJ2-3	TGTGCCAGCAGCCCTCGGCGGGCGGCAAGAGTAGATACGCAGTATTTT	CASSPRRAARVDTQYF
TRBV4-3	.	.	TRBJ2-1	TGCGCCAGCAGCCAAAGATACCAGGCCCTCGGTCCATACAATGAGCAGTTCTTC	CASSQRYQALGPYNEQFF
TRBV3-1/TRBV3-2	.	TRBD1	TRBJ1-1	TGTGCCAGCAGGCTACAGGGGGCGAGCACTGAAGCTTTCTTT	CASRLQGASTEAFF
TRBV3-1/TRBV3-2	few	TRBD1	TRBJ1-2	TGTGCCAGCAGCTCGCGAGGGGGCCGGGGTGGCTACACCTTC	CASSSRGGRGGYTF
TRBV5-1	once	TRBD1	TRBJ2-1	TGCGCCAGCAGCTTGGAGGCAGGGGGCTCCTACAATGAGCAGTTCTTC	CASSLEAGGSYNEQFF
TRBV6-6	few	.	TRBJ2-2	TGTGCCAGCAGTCGGGCAGGTCGCACCGGGGAGCTGTTTTTT	CASSRAGRTGELFF